The clone carrying this TCR beta chain turned up a few times. CDR3 length: 12 amino acids. Germline V CDR1 and CDR2: KGHSH, LQKENI. V dropped 4 bases and J dropped 4 bases, with 8 bases sitting between them. This record belongs to a study of OX40 agonist ivuxolimab in advanced cancers. About the study: The patients received ivuxolimab by intravenous route every 2 weeks at 0.01 to 10 mg/kg. Hepatocellular carcinoma, melanoma, renal cell or head and neck cancer occurred in dose-escalation patients.

Excluded were patients having autoimmune disease history or systemic immunosuppression. The data were produced by immunoSEQ multiplex PCR, yet TCRdb's version contains in-frame clones alone and is incomplete. The table includes 50,000 to 80,000 clones, more than 85% detected once. This material consisted of CD4+ or CD8+ T cells sorted from blood, taken in a trial of the OX40 agonist ivuxolimab. This TCR was recovered from an adult with an advanced solid tumor such as melanoma, head and neck, liver or kidney cancer. V usage is TRBV18 and J usage is TRBJ2-7; a possible D gene is TRBD2 (5 bases). The CDR3 coding sequence is TGTGCCAGCTCACAGGACTCATACGAGCAGTACTTC. This codes for CASSQDSYEQYF. The entire variable domain, with the rest obtained from reference TRBV18 and TRBJ2-7, is as follows: NAGVMQNPRHLVRRRGQEARLRCSPMKGHSHVYWYRQLPEEGLKFMVYLQKENIIDESGMPKERFSAEFPKEGPSILRIQQVVRGDSAAYFCASSQDSYEQYFGPGTRLTVT.